This T cell receptor (beta chain) was profiled in a study of T cell responses to AZD1222 COVID-19 vaccine. TCRdb's table, derived via immunoSEQ multiplex PCR, lists solely in-frame clones and lacks some. This table has about 37,000 clones, roughly 90% appearing once. Sequenced material: peripheral blood, taken on day 0 of AZD1222 vaccination. The sequence came from an adult in good health.

Written as DNA, the CDR3 is TGTGCCTGGAGGAGGTCTGACCTGGACATCGGAAACACCATATATTTT. The encoded protein is CAWRRSDLDIGNTIYF. The chain employs TRBV30 and TRBJ1-3; tentative D call: TRBD1 (5 bases). The CDR3 loop spans 16 amino acids. The V and J ends lost 3 bases and 4 bases respectively, with 19 bases between them. CDR1 and CDR2 from the germline V gene are GTSNPN and SVGIG (reference sequence).